This TCR beta chain was sequenced for a study of beta chain features in type 1 diabetes. About the research overall: Examined across all samples were just under 110,000,000 sorted cells.

The study reverse transcribed the entire isolated RNA, so it sequenced expressed TCRB transcripts. TCRdb's copy holds only in-frame clones and misses some; the assay was immunoSEQ multiplex PCR. The sample holds 500,000 to 700,000 clones; around 16% are singletons and the top ten take approximately 0.099%. The CDR3 spans 11 residues. CDR1 is SGHTA and CDR2 is FQGNSA in the germline V gene. Between the trimmed V and J ends, which lost 1 base and 10 bases, there was a span of 6 bases. The clonotype was recovered from a man younger than 35 in good health. Sequenced sample: naive CD4+ T cells from blood. This rearrangement joins TRBV7-2 to TRBJ2-3, with D unclear. The CDR3 region has the DNA TGTGCCAGCAGCTTAGAGGACGCGCAGTATTTT. This encodes CASSLEDAQYF.